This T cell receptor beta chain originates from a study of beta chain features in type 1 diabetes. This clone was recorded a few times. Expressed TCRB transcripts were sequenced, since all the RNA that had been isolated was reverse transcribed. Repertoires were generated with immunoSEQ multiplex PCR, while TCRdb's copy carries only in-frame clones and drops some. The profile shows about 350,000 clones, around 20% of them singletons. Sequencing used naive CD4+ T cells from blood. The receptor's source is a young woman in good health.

The DNA of the CDR3 is TGTGCCAGCAGCGGACAGCACACAGATACGCAGTATTTT. It encodes CASSGQHTDTQYF. V gene TRBV9 combines with J gene TRBJ2-3, with D possibly matching TRBD1 (5 bases). The germline gives CDR1 SGDLS, CDR2 YYNGEE. Trimming shortened V by 3 bases and J by 2 bases, and 7 bases separated the two germline ends. CDR3 length: 13 amino acids.